The 30 T cell receptor beta chains listed next were all sequenced from one sample in a study of blood T cell repertoires in COVID-19. Clones were read by immunoSEQ multiplex PCR, and TCRdb kept only the in-frame ones, dropping some. The table shows about 78,000 clones, with roughly 84% occurring only once. Specimen: peripheral blood. Every receptor here comes from a man between 50 and 59 years old with acute or convalescent COVID-19.

The V and J genes are TRBV6-5 and TRBJ2-1; D unclear. The CDR3 is 12 residues long. Trimming took 7 bases from V and 3 from J, leaving 7 bases between them. Germline V lookup: CDR1 MNHEY, CDR2 SVGAGI. CDR3 coding DNA: TGTGCCAGCAACTCTTACTACAATGAGCAGTTCTTC. It specifies CASNSYYNEQFF.

V usage is TRBV6-5 and J usage is TRBJ2-3; TRBD2 might be the D (5 bases). Germline V gene lookup returns CDR1 MNHEY and CDR2 SVGAGI. CDR3 length equals 15 residues. Trimming pared 0 bases from V and 1 base from J, leaving 8 bases between. The CDR3 nucleotides are TGTGCCAGCAGTTACTCCCTTAGCGGCACAGATACGCAGTATTTT. Residues: CASSYSLSGTDTQYF.

This clone has only a few counts. The chain uses TRBV6-2 or TRBV6-3 and TRBJ2-7; TRBD1 matches 7 bases. Per germline, CDR1 MNHEY and CDR2 SVGEGT. Germline trimming cut 5 bases from V and 3 bases from J; bases unmatched to any gene: 4. This CDR3 comprises 13 residues. CDR3 nucleotides: TGTGCCAGCAGTCGACAGGGAAACTACGAGCAGTACTTC. It encodes CASSRQGNYEQYF.

This clone appeared a few times. The chain joins TRBV9 to TRBJ2-7; 8 bases fit TRBD2. This CDR3 has 15 residues. The junction had 6 bases not matched to a gene; V was cut back by 1 base and J by 3 bases. Germline CDR1 reads SGDLS; CDR2 reads YYNGEE. The CDR3: CASSVRGGLIYEQYF. The CDR3 region has the DNA TGTGCCAGCAGCGTACGGGGGGGACTGATCTACGAGCAGTACTTC.

The chain joins TRBV10-3 to TRBJ2-3, with 7 bases that match TRBD2. Trimming cost V 0 bases and J 6 bases; bases outside gene matches: 12. In germline, CDR1 is ENHRY, CDR2 SYGVKD. CDR3 length: 17 amino acids. The CDR3 coding sequence is TGTGCCATCAGTGAGTCTCGACACGGGGGGATTGGGGATACGCAGTATTTT. Amino acids: CAISESRHGGIGDTQYF.

There are a few counts of this clone. This sequence joins TRBV12-5 and TRBJ1-5; possibly TRBD1 for D (5 bases). Germline V gene sequence: CDR1 LGHNT, CDR2 FRNRAP. This CDR3 region has 13 residues. V was pared by 6 bases and J by 0 bases, with 6 bases between. In nucleotides, the CDR3 is TGTGCTAGTGGCGGGGGTAGCAATCAGCCCCAGCATTTT. Translated, it gives CASGGGSNQPQHF.

The V gene is TRBV19, the J gene TRBJ1-2, with D maybe TRBD1 (5 bases). From germline, CDR1 is LNHDA and CDR2 SQIVND (reference sequence). This CDR3 has 13 residues. Deletions cut 1 base from V and 6 bases from J, with 9 bases between. The CDR3 here is CASSIAGVDGYTF. Written as DNA, the CDR3 is TGTGCCAGTAGTATAGCGGGGGTGGATGGCTACACCTTC.

This chain connects TRBV18 to TRBJ2-1; 8 bases are a match to TRBD1. The CDR3 sequence is 13 residues long. Losses at the gene ends were 3 bases for V and 8 bases for J; bases not matched to a gene: 3. Germline-derived CDR1 and CDR2 are KGHSH and LQKENI. CDR3 bases: TGTGCCAGCTCACCCGGACAGGGCTATGAGCAGTTCTTC. Its protein product is CASSPGQGYEQFF.

The rearrangement joins TRBV7-6 to TRBJ2-3, with 8 positions matching TRBD2. V dropped 6 bases and J dropped 0; count of bases not matched to a gene: 5. This CDR3 comprises 15 residues. Germline loops: CDR1 SGHVS, CDR2 FNYEAQ. The CDR3 DNA follows: TGTGCCAGCAGTCCTAGCGGGTACAGCACAGATACGCAGTATTTT. This translates into CASSPSGYSTDTQYF.

Here the CDR3 reads CASSSGQGVQETQYF. CDR3 coding DNA: TGCGCCAGCAGCTCGGGACAGGGGGTCCAAGAGACCCAGTACTTC. The chain employs TRBV5-1 and TRBJ2-5; 11 bases map to TRBD1. This CDR3 region has 15 residues. J gave up 1 base and V 3 bases, and 2 bases lay outside the gene matches. CDR1 is SGHRS, CDR2 YFSETQ, per germline.

The chain employs TRBV29-1 and TRBJ2-7; D possibly corresponds to TRBD1 (5 bases). CDR1 and CDR2 from the germline V gene are SQVTM and ANQGSEA. The CDR3 is 12 amino acids. V lost 5 bases and J lost 4, with 12 bases in between. DNA of the CDR3: TGCAGCGTTTCAGGGATAGGATACGAGCAGTACTTC. As protein: CSVSGIGYEQYF.

The chain joins TRBV2 to TRBJ1-4, with D possibly being TRBD1 (5 bases). This CDR3 comprises 12 residues. The V gene lost 6 bases and the J gene lost 8 bases, with 10 bases spanning the gap. Per germline, CDR1 SNHLY and CDR2 FYNNEI. This chain's CDR3 is CASSSRGEKLFF. The CDR3 DNA follows: TGTGCCAGCAGCTCGCGGGGCGAAAAACTGTTTTTT.

The rearrangement uses TRBV30 and TRBJ2-7, with a possible D match to TRBD1 (5 bases). Trimming removed 0 bases at V and 5 bases at J, with 14 bases between. CDR1 is GTSNPN and CDR2 is SVGIG in the germline V gene (reference sequence). The CDR3 covers 14 residues. CDR3 sequence: CAWSVGLVGHEQYF. The CDR3 DNA is TGTGCCTGGAGTGTGGGGCTTGTAGGCCACGAGCAGTACTTC.

The chain links TRBV6-2 or TRBV6-3 to TRBJ1-4; a possible D gene is TRBD1 (5 bases). The CDR3 spans 16 residues. Germline-derived CDR1 and CDR2 are MNHEY and SVGEGT. V shed 0 bases and J shed 7 bases, with 15 bases lying between them. CDR3 DNA: TGTGCCAGCAGTTACTCGAGAGATACCGGGGGTGAAAAACTGTTTTTT. Translating gives CASSYSRDTGGEKLFF.

In this sample, this clone turned up once. The rearrangement uses TRBV6-5 and TRBJ1-2; no clear D. Germline CDR1 and CDR2: MNHEY and SVGAGI. Trimming pared 3 bases from V and 2 bases from J, leaving 7 bases between. This CDR3 has 13 amino acids. In nucleotides, the CDR3 is TGTGCCAGCAGTTATTCCCCAAACTATGGCTACACCTTC. Its protein product is CASSYSPNYGYTF.

This clone was counted between two and nine times. The V gene is TRBV7-2, the J gene TRBJ1-3; 9 bases line up with TRBD1. Germline V gene lookup returns CDR1 SGHTA and CDR2 FQGNSA. The length of the CDR3 is 15 residues. V dropped 1 base and J dropped 4; count of bases not matched to a gene: 2. The CDR3 nucleotides read TGTGCCAGCAGCTTAGGTGGGACAGGGGGAAACACCATATATTTT. Translated: CASSLGGTGGNTIYF.

This chain connects TRBV5-1 to TRBJ1-2; tentative D call: TRBD1 (5 bases). Per the germline V gene, CDR1 is SGHRS and CDR2 is YFSETQ. This CDR3 has 13 residues. The V end was cut by 3 bases, the J end by 4 bases, with 10 bases between. Written as DNA, the CDR3 is TGCGCCAGCAGCTACCAGGACACCTATGGCTACACCTTC. Its protein is CASSYQDTYGYTF.

The chain uses TRBV30 and TRBJ2-7, with a tentative D call TRBD1 (6 bases). Trimming took off 5 bases at V and 0 bases at J, with 11 bases between the two ends. CDR1 GTSNPN and CDR2 SVGIG come from the germline V gene (reference sequence). CDR3 length equals 13 residues. DNA for the CDR3: TGTGCCTGGTCGGACAGACACTCCTACGAGCAGTACTTC. This gives the protein CAWSDRHSYEQYF. The full variable domain, its missing parts supplied by reference TRBV30 and TRBJ2-7, is SQTIHQWPATLVQPVGSPLSLECTVEGTSNPNLYWYRQAAGRGLQLLFYSVGIGQISSEVPQNLSASRPQDRQFILSSKKLLLSDSGFYLCAWSDRHSYEQYFGPGTRLTVT.

The chain joins TRBV11-2 to TRBJ2-7; D may be TRBD2 (5 bases). Germline lookup yields CDR1 SGHAT and CDR2 FQNNGV. The CDR3 is 18 amino acids. The V end lost 1 base, the J end lost 2 bases, and 21 bases lay between the germline ends. The chain's CDR3 is CASSLVGFVISGAYEQYF. The DNA for the CDR3 is TGTGCCAGCAGCTTAGTTGGGTTTGTAATCTCCGGGGCCTACGAGCAGTACTTC.

The rearrangement joins TRBV7-9 to TRBJ2-1; TRBD1 matches 7 bases. V trimming: 1 base; J trimming: 11 bases; junction bases outside the gene matches: 2. Germline values: CDR1 SEHNR, CDR2 FQNEAQ (reference sequence). This CDR3 region has 12 residues. The CDR3 is CASSLETGKQFF. In DNA, the CDR3 is TGTGCCAGCAGCTTAGAGACAGGGAAGCAGTTCTTC.

The chain carries TRBV7-7 and TRBJ2-5, with D maybe TRBD2 (6 bases). Trimming removed 5 bases at V and 1 base at J, with 17 bases between. The CDR3 runs to 16 residues. The germline CDR1 and CDR2 sequences are SSHAT and FNYEAQ (reference sequence). In DNA form, the CDR3 reads TGTGCCAGCAGCCCACTCCCTAGCGCGGGCCAAGAGACCCAGTACTTC. Residues: CASSPLPSAGQETQYF.

The V call is TRBV5-4, the J call TRBJ1-2, with 9 nucleotides matching TRBD1. Germline values: CDR1 SGHNT, CDR2 YYREEE (reference sequence). V lost 5 bases, J lost 1 base, and 9 bases stayed unmatched. The CDR3 extends over 16 amino acids. The CDR3 nucleotides read TGTGCCAGCAGGGGAGACAGGGGGAGTGGTAACTATGGCTACACCTTC. Its translation is CASRGDRGSGNYGYTF.

This clone came up once. The chain uses TRBV28 and TRBJ2-2; TRBD2 aligns across 7 bases. The J segment lost 4 bases and the V segment lost 10 bases, leaving 27 bases of the junction unmatched. CDR1 MDHEN and CDR2 SYDVKM come from the germline V gene. The CDR3 loop spans 20 amino acids. This chain's CDR3 is CATSFGEFRLAEAFTGELFF. The DNA for the CDR3 is TGTGCCACCTCTTTTGGGGAATTTCGTCTAGCGGAAGCCTTCACCGGGGAGCTGTTTTTT.

This clone has a single count. The chain couples TRBV2 to TRBJ2-2; no firm D call. This CDR3 region has 13 residues. Germline CDR1 SNHLY, CDR2 FYNNEI. V was pared by 7 bases and J by 8 bases, with 14 bases between. CDR3 bases: TGTGCCAGCAATCAACGGGTGCGTGGGGAGCTGTTTTTT. Translation gives CASNQRVRGELFF. Based on the CDR3 plus reference TRBV2 and TRBJ2-2, the full variable domain is EPEVTQTPSHQVTQMGQEVILRCVPISNHLYFYWYRQILGQKVEFLVSFYNNEISEKSEIFDDQFSVERPDGSNFTLKIRSTKLEDSAMYFCASNQRVRGELFFGEGSRLTVL.

The chain links TRBV11-2 to TRBJ2-7; tentative D call: TRBD2 (6 bases). The V end lost 5 bases, the J end lost 2 bases, and 19 bases lay between the germline ends. This CDR3 region has 16 residues. The germline V gene has CDR1 SGHAT and CDR2 FQNNGV. The CDR3 bases are TGTGCCAGCAGCCTAGTAGCCGGGGCGGGAACCTACGAGCAGTACTTC. Translation gives CASSLVAGAGTYEQYF. Variable domain in full (rest from reference TRBV11-2 and TRBJ2-7): EAGVAQSPRYKIIEKRQSVAFWCNPISGHATLYWYQQILGQGPKLLIQFQNNGVVDDSQLPKDRFSAERLKGVDSTLKIQPAKLEDSAVYLCASSLVAGAGTYEQYFGPGTRLTVT.

CDR3 sequence reads: CASSYDQGANSPLHF. CDR3 sequence (DNA): TGTGCCAGCAGTTACGACCAGGGGGCTAATTCACCCCTCCACTTT. This chain uses TRBV6-5 with TRBJ1-6; 8 bases align to TRBD1. This CDR3 has 15 residues. In germline, CDR1 is MNHEY, CDR2 SVGAGI. V was pared by 2 bases and J by 6 bases, with 3 bases of the junction left unmatched.

The chain is built from TRBV2 and TRBJ1-1; the match to TRBD1 covers 9 bases. Germline assignment: CDR1 SNHLY and CDR2 FYNNEI. The CDR3 contains 13 residues. V was pared by 6 bases and J by 5 bases, with 4 bases of the junction left unmatched. CDR3: CASRGQGSTEAFF. In DNA, the CDR3 is TGTGCCAGCAGAGGACAGGGGTCTACTGAAGCTTTCTTT.

This chain joins TRBV19 and TRBJ2-7; D is undetermined. CDR3 length: 13 amino acids. Per germline, CDR1 LNHDA and CDR2 SQIVND (reference sequence). V shed 6 bases and J shed 0 bases, with 9 bases lying between them. The CDR3, as DNA: TGTGCCAGTAGCACTTTCGACTCCTACGAGCAGTACTTC. This translates into CASSTFDSYEQYF.

The chain is built from TRBV4-2 and TRBJ1-6, with unresolved D. In germline, CDR1 is LGHNA, CDR2 YNFKEQ. The CDR3 sequence is 18 residues long. V was pared by 0 bases and J by 5 bases, with 17 bases between. As DNA, the CDR3 is TGTGCCAGCAGCCAAGAGGTAACTCGGGTCCTCAATAATTCACCCCTCCACTTT. Translation: CASSQEVTRVLNNSPLHF.

CDR3 coding DNA: TGTGCCAGCAGCCAAGACGTGCCGGGACTAGCGGTCCAAGAGACCCAGTACTTC. Protein sequence: CASSQDVPGLAVQETQYF. This chain joins TRBV4-2 and TRBJ2-5, with 11 bases lining up with TRBD2. Trimming cost V 0 bases and J 1 base; bases outside gene matches: 7. This CDR3 is 18 amino acids long. Germline lookup yields CDR1 LGHNA and CDR2 YNFKEQ.